This TCR beta chain was recorded in a study of Ad26.COV2.S vaccination and SARS-CoV-2 variants. Only a few counts were recorded for this clone. Germline CDR1 reads DFQATT; CDR2 reads SNEGSKA (reference sequence). The CDR3 contains 11 residues. V lost 5 bases and J 5 bases, leaving 10 bases between the germline ends. Described treatment: 15 to 20 received Ad26.COV2.S at low or high dose, single or two shots; about 5 received placebo; per-sample allocation not given. Following the first vaccine or placebo injection, samples were taken on day 63. An 18-55-year-old adult in Boston served as donor. TCRdb keeps only in-frame clones here, not all; method: immunoSEQ multiplex PCR. The repertoire consists of about 350,000 clones, with about 86% occurring once and the leading ten covering roughly a tenth.

The TCR originated in a person aged 18-65 years who received the Ad26.COV2.S COVID-19 vaccine or a placebo. The sequencing used peripheral blood, collected in a trial of Ad26.COV2.S vaccine versus placebo. The chain combines TRBV20-1 with TRBJ2-7; perhaps TRBD1 as D (6 bases). CDR3 DNA sequence: TGCAGTGCTCACCCAGGGGACGAGCAGTACTTC. Translating it yields CSAHPGDEQYF.